This T cell receptor beta chain is from a study of blood T cells in healthy people across ages. Through a sample-barcoded 5' primer and a J-beta primer mix, a second PCR was run for about 6 to 11 cycles. One entry per CDR3 protein, called by TCRdb with MiXCR from the 5' RACE reads. The sample comprises 720,000 or so distinct CDR3 sequences, roughly two fifths of which are singletons, and 25% to 30% rests with the top ten. V trimming: 2 bases; J trimming: 6 bases; junction bases outside the gene matches: 7. Germline loops: CDR1 KGHSH, CDR2 LQKENI. The CDR3 spans 15 residues. The chain carries TRBV18 and TRBJ2-1, with 7 positions matching TRBD2. This sequence originates from an elderly man in good health. Sequenced: blood. The CDR3 coding sequence is TGTGCCAGCTCACCATATGGACTAGAAGGCAATGAGCAGTTCTTC. This codes for CASSPYGLEGNEQFF.